This T cell receptor (beta chain) was observed in a study of shared clonotypes between healthy human individuals. About the research overall: A couple of women and a few men aged 18 to 49 made up the donors. Donors had three CD4 naive, three CD4 memory, two CD8 naive and one CD8 memory plate apiece. General study findings and limits: For naive CD4 cells, 4.5% to 6.5% of clonotypes were shared across a few donors. What limited the represented genetic and exposure-history diversity was the small number of donors.

On this clone itself: Its target is not known.

Germline-derived CDR1 and CDR2 are LNHDA and SQIVND (reference sequence). The V and J ends lost 6 bases and 7 bases, in that order; junction bases with no gene match: 10. The CDR3 runs 14 residues. Clones were sequenced by immunoSEQ multiplex PCR, and TCRdb holds only the in-frame ones, with some missing. Here the sample spans some 1 million clones, about 75% being singletons. Sequencing input: memory CD4+ T cells sorted from blood. The subset denotes: CD45RA-negative fraction. This chain connects TRBV19 to TRBJ2-7, with 9 bases identical to TRBD1. This sequence was found in a man aged 18-30 years in good health. CDR3 region: CASSPTGGDGEQYF. The CDR3 DNA reads TGTGCCAGTAGCCCCACAGGGGGCGATGGGGAGCAGTACTTC.